This T cell receptor (beta chain) was found in a study of technical replicates of blood from several donors. The repertoire was sequenced with immunoSEQ multiplex PCR; TCRdb's copy has only in-frame clones and lacks some. The table includes more than 65,000 clones, roughly nine tenths detected once. CDR3 length equals 15 residues. Germline V lookup: CDR1 WSHSY, CDR2 SAAADI. V lost 3 bases, J lost 5 bases, and 10 bases stayed unmatched. The sequence came from a human donor in good health. The V call is TRBV10-2, the J call TRBJ2-7; 7 bases agree with TRBD2. Sequenced sample: T cells isolated from PBMCs. CDR3 loop: CASSEEVAGGNEQYF. CDR3 sequence (DNA): TGCGCCAGCAGTGAAGAGGTAGCGGGCGGGAACGAGCAGTACTTC.